The 20 T cell receptor beta chains below all came from one sample that was sequenced in a study of chemoradiotherapy in HPV16-positive cancers. Profiling relied on immunoSEQ multiplex PCR, and the TCRdb table lists in-frame clones only, not all of them. The table lists tens of thousands of clones, around 93% of them singletons. The input for sequencing was blood, taken from a patient who underwent chemoradiotherapy. The receptors originated from a human donor with HPV-associated anogenital cancer.

This clone was recorded only once. The rearrangement links TRBV5-5 to TRBJ2-5, with 7 bases aligning to TRBD1. Germline lookup yields CDR1 SGHKS and CDR2 YYEKEE (reference sequence). The CDR3 totals 14 residues. The J segment lost 3 bases and the V segment lost 0 bases, leaving 2 bases of the junction unmatched. The CDR3 DNA sequence: TGTGCCAGCAGCTTGGAGGGGACAGAAGAGACCCAGTACTTC. Its translation is CASSLEGTEETQYF.

The V gene is TRBV5-6, the J gene TRBJ2-2; a possible D gene is TRBD2 (7 bases). The germline V gene has CDR1 SGHDT and CDR2 YYEEEE. Trimming took 2 bases from V and 6 from J, leaving 20 bases between them. The CDR3 extends over 17 amino acids. CDR3: CASSFLVRGGTPGELFF. The CDR3 region has the DNA TGTGCCAGCAGCTTTCTGGTCAGGGGAGGGACTCCCGGGGAGCTGTTTTTT.

The rearrangement uses TRBV11-1 and TRBJ2-1; D gene uncertain. This CDR3 is 15 amino acids long. The germline V and J ends were trimmed by 1 base and 0 bases, with 7 bases remaining between them. From germline, CDR1 is SGHAT and CDR2 FQDESV (reference sequence). In nucleotides, the CDR3 is TGTGCCAGCAGCTTAGTGTTAAGCTCCTACAATGAGCAGTTCTTC. Amino acid sequence: CASSLVLSSYNEQFF.

V is TRBV10-3 and J is TRBJ2-3; 10 nucleotides align to TRBD2. V shed 5 bases, J shed 4 bases, and the junction held 9 bases outside the gene matches. CDR3 length: 16 amino acids. In germline, CDR1 is ENHRY, CDR2 SYGVKD. In DNA, the CDR3 is TGTGCCATCAGTAGGGGGGCTAGCGGGAGCCCAGATACGCAGTATTTT. Encoded protein: CAISRGASGSPDTQYF.

The rearrangement joins TRBV25-1 to TRBJ2-7; TRBD1 agrees at 7 bases. The trim removed 4 bases at V and 4 bases at J, leaving 10 bases unmatched. Germline CDR1 reads MGHDK; CDR2 reads SYGVNS. The length of the CDR3 is 15 residues. CDR3 DNA sequence: TGTGCCAGCAGTGGCCGACAGGGTGACTCGTACGAGCAGTACTTC. Its protein product is CASSGRQGDSYEQYF.

The chain uses TRBV12-5 and TRBJ2-2; TRBD1 matches 9 bases. The CDR3 consists of 16 residues. CDR1 and CDR2 from the germline V gene are LGHNT and FRNRAP. After removal of 10 bases from V and 0 bases from J, the junction contained 9 bases not matched to a gene. The CDR3 DNA follows: TGTGCTAAATATGGACAGGGGCCTTCGAACACCGGGGAGCTGTTTTTT. It is translated as CAKYGQGPSNTGELFF.

In DNA form, the CDR3 reads TGCGCCAGCAGCCAAGGAGGGGGGAAGAACTATGGCTACACCTTC. This sequence encodes CASSQGGGKNYGYTF. The J gene is TRBJ1-2, the V gene TRBV4-3; the D gene is possibly TRBD1 (6 bases). Germline values: CDR1 LGHNA, CDR2 YSLEER. This CDR3 spans 15 amino acids. V was trimmed by 1 base and J by 2 bases, leaving 11 bases between them.

There are a few counts of this clone. The rearrangement links TRBV2 to TRBJ2-3; 11 bases are shared with TRBD2. The CDR3 is 16 residues long. In germline, CDR1 is SNHLY, CDR2 FYNNEI. V trimming: 6 bases; J trimming: 0 bases; junction bases outside the gene matches: 5. DNA for the CDR3: TGTGCCAGCAGGTATTGGACTAGCGGGAGCACAGATACGCAGTATTTT. Protein product: CASRYWTSGSTDTQYF. Full variable domain (outside the CDR3, taken from reference TRBV2 and TRBJ2-3): EPEVTQTPSHQVTQMGQEVILRCVPISNHLYFYWYRQILGQKVEFLVSFYNNEISEKSEIFDDQFSVERPDGSNFTLKIRSTKLEDSAMYFCASRYWTSGSTDTQYFGPGTRLTVL.

This rearrangement joins TRBV5-4 to TRBJ2-3; unclear D gene. This CDR3 contains 12 residues. Germline loops: CDR1 SGHNT, CDR2 YYREEE (reference sequence). Between the trimmed V and J ends, which lost 4 bases and 6 bases, there was a span of 9 bases. The CDR3 protein is CASSRTRDTQYF. CDR3 bases: TGTGCCAGCAGCCGGACGAGGGATACGCAGTATTTT.

The genes are TRBV19 and TRBJ1-4; D perhaps matches TRBD1 (5 bases). Trimming took 2 bases from V and 8 from J, leaving 15 bases between them. Germline V CDR1 and CDR2: LNHDA, SQIVND (reference sequence). The CDR3 has 15 residues. In DNA, the CDR3 is TGTGCCAGTAGTATACTGGCAGGGTTTGCCGAAAAACTGTTTTTT. Translating it yields CASSILAGFAEKLFF. Variable domain in full (rest from reference TRBV19 and TRBJ1-4): DGGITQSPKYLFRKEGQNVTLSCEQNLNHDAMYWYRQDPGQGLRLIYYSQIVNDFQKGDIAEGYSVSREKKESFPLTVTSAQKNPTAFYLCASSILAGFAEKLFFGSGTQLSVL.

The V and J genes are TRBV6-5 and TRBJ2-5; D possibly uses TRBD1 or TRBD2 (6 bases each). The ends were cut back, 5 bases at V and 3 bases at J, with 7 bases in the middle. Germline lookup yields CDR1 MNHEY and CDR2 SVGAGI. There are 12 residues in the CDR3. The CDR3 sequence is CASSRGEETQYF. In DNA, the CDR3 is TGTGCCAGCAGTAGGGGGGAAGAGACCCAGTACTTC.

CDR3: CASSYRTKGASTDTQYF. The CDR3 region has the DNA TGCGCCAGCAGCTATCGGACGAAAGGAGCTAGCACAGATACGCAGTATTTT. The chain couples TRBV5-1 to TRBJ2-3; D is unclear. Germline V gene sequence: CDR1 SGHRS, CDR2 YFSETQ. With 3 bases removed from V and 0 bases from J, the gap between germline ends came to 17 bases. This CDR3 comprises 17 residues.

This chain joins TRBV5-1 and TRBJ1-1; no reliable D call. The CDR3 is made up of 14 amino acids. Trimming shortened V by 5 bases and J by 0 bases, and 11 bases separated the two germline ends. Germline-derived CDR1 and CDR2 are SGHRS and YFSETQ. The CDR3 DNA follows: TGCGCCAGCAGGCAGGAGACTATGAACACTGAAGCTTTCTTT. Protein product: CASRQETMNTEAFF.

This rearrangement joins TRBV29-1 to TRBJ2-7, with D maybe TRBD1 (6 bases). V dropped 4 bases and J dropped 6 bases, with 10 bases sitting between them. The length of the CDR3 is 11 residues. Germline V CDR1 and CDR2: SQVTM, ANQGSEA. The CDR3 here is CSVGQASEQYF. In DNA, the CDR3 is TGCAGCGTTGGACAGGCCAGCGAGCAGTACTTC.

The chain carries TRBV19 and TRBJ1-2; 9 nucleotides line up with TRBD1. Trimming removed 9 bases from V and 1 base from J; junction bases left unmatched: 3. The CDR3 has 13 residues. The germline gives CDR1 LNHDA, CDR2 SQIVND (reference sequence). CDR3 sequence reads: CASGTGLNYGYTF. CDR3 sequence (DNA): TGTGCCAGCGGGACAGGGCTTAACTATGGCTACACCTTC.

This chain uses TRBV7-2 with TRBJ1-2, with D possibly TRBD1 on 5 matching bases. V was pared by 7 bases and J by 3 bases, with 15 bases between. From germline, CDR1 is SGHTA and CDR2 FQGNSA. The CDR3 is made up of 14 amino acids. Here the CDR3 reads CASKVTRGDYGYTF. The CDR3 DNA reads as TGTGCCAGCAAAGTGACACGGGGGGACTATGGCTACACCTTC.

J is TRBJ2-5 and V is TRBV5-1; either TRBD1 or TRBD2 may fit D (7 bases each). The germline CDR1 and CDR2 sequences are SGHRS and YFSETQ. V lost 2 bases and J lost 1, with 18 bases in between. The CDR3 spans 17 residues. CDR3 nucleotides: TGCGCCAGCAGCTTTCTCGGGGAGGGGGCGATCCAAGAGACCCAGTACTTC. Protein product: CASSFLGEGAIQETQYF.

The chain employs TRBV7-3 and TRBJ2-5, with D possibly being TRBD2 (6 bases). V lost 5 bases and J 2 bases, leaving 12 bases between the germline ends. Per germline, CDR1 SGHTA and CDR2 FQGTGA. The CDR3 runs 14 residues. The CDR3 reads CASSLIGGQETQYF. The CDR3 coding sequence is TGTGCCAGCAGCCTAATTGGGGGGCAAGAGACCCAGTACTTC.

The chain carries TRBV27 and TRBJ2-1; 9 positions agree with TRBD1. Germline-derived CDR1 and CDR2 are MNHEY and SMNVEV (reference sequence). Germline trimming cut 10 bases from V and 6 bases from J; bases unmatched to any gene: 7. The CDR3 loop spans 13 amino acids. CDR3 DNA sequence: TGTGCCACCAGGACAGGGGCAATCAATGAGCAGTTCTTC. As protein: CATRTGAINEQFF.

This rearrangement joins TRBV11-2 to TRBJ2-5; the match to TRBD1 covers 9 bases. The trim removed 3 bases at V and 4 bases at J, leaving 3 bases unmatched. The CDR3 length is 14 residues. The germline V gene has CDR1 SGHAT and CDR2 FQNNGV. The CDR3 here is CASSLTGGAETQYF. CDR3 in DNA: TGTGCCAGCAGCTTGACAGGGGGAGCAGAGACCCAGTACTTC.